What follows are 20 T cell receptor beta chains derived from one specimen sequenced in a study of T cell responses to AZD1222 COVID-19 vaccine. The protocol was immunoSEQ multiplex PCR, while the TCRdb copy is restricted to in-frame clones and leaves out a portion. The repertoire holds some 150,000 clones, with 90% to 95% as singletons. Material: peripheral blood, obtained on day 0 of AZD1222 vaccination. All receptors derive from an adult in good health.

The gene calls are TRBV7-2 and TRBJ2-3; 12 positions agree with TRBD2. From germline, CDR1 is SGHTA and CDR2 FQGNSA. This CDR3 is 16 amino acids long. Trimming at V came to 7 bases and at J to 2 bases, leaving 7 bases not matched to a gene. The CDR3 loop reads CASTVGLAGLTDTQYF. The CDR3 nucleotides are TGTGCCAGCACCGTGGGACTAGCGGGCCTCACAGATACGCAGTATTTT.

In regard to this clone: Germline is not matched at one junction end, which may reflect a read error. The gene calls are TRBV9 and TRBJ2-6; 11 nucleotides align to TRBD1. CDR1 is SGDLS, CDR2 YYNGEE, per germline. CDR3 length: 19 residues. The CDR3 DNA is TGTGTCAGCAGCGCCTCTCGGACAGGGGGCAGCTCTGGGGCCAACGTCCTGACTTTC. This codes for CVSSASRTGGSSGANVLTF.

This chain connects TRBV28 to TRBJ1-1; 8 bases match TRBD1. Germline V lookup: CDR1 MDHEN, CDR2 SYDVKM. The trim removed 1 base at V and 1 base at J, leaving 2 bases unmatched. The CDR3 sequence is 15 residues long. CDR3 bases: TGTGCCAGCAGTTTATTGCAGGGGGCGAACACTGAAGCTTTCTTT. Translated, it gives CASSLLQGANTEAFF. The variable domain in full, with the rest retrieved from reference TRBV28 and TRBJ1-1, is DVKVTQSSRYLVKRTGEKVFLECVQDMDHENMFWYRQDPGLGLRLIYFSYDVKMKEKGDIPEGYSVSREKKERFSLILESASTNQTSMYLCASSLLQGANTEAFFGQGTRLTVV.

The J gene is TRBJ2-3, the V gene TRBV6-5; a possible D gene is TRBD2 (5 bases). This CDR3 is 14 amino acids long. Trimming shortened V by 5 bases and J by 4 bases, and 13 bases separated the two germline ends. Germline values: CDR1 MNHEY, CDR2 SVGAGI. As DNA, the CDR3 is TGTGCCAGCAGTAGCGGCTGGCCTTCAGATACGCAGTATTTT. It encodes CASSSGWPSDTQYF.

This chain connects TRBV19 to TRBJ1-1, with D maybe TRBD1 (5 bases). The CDR3 is 15 residues long. CDR1 and CDR2 from the germline V gene are LNHDA and SQIVND (reference sequence). V dropped 0 bases and J dropped 2 bases, with 10 bases sitting between them. CDR3: CASSIDPGVNTEAFF. CDR3 sequence (DNA): TGTGCCAGTAGTATAGATCCGGGGGTCAACACTGAAGCTTTCTTT.

This clone was detected once. The chain combines TRBV7-9 with TRBJ2-2; the D gene could be TRBD1 or TRBD2 (5 bases each). The V gene's germline CDR1 is SEHNR and CDR2 FQNEAQ (reference sequence). Trimming took off 5 bases at V and 1 base at J, with 14 bases between the two ends. CDR3 length: 16 residues. The CDR3 is CASSPYGTENTGELFF. The CDR3, as DNA: TGTGCCAGCAGCCCCTATGGGACGGAGAACACCGGGGAGCTGTTTTTT.

This sequence joins TRBV7-9 and TRBJ2-7, with 7 bases matching TRBD1. J lost 2 bases, V lost 1 base, and 2 bases had no gene match. This CDR3 spans 14 amino acids. In germline, CDR1 is SEHNR, CDR2 FQNEAQ (reference sequence). Written as DNA, the CDR3 is TGTGCCAGCAGCTTAGTGGGACAGACCTACGAGCAGTACTTC. Translation: CASSLVGQTYEQYF.

The chain combines TRBV5-4 with TRBJ1-1; the D is unclear. Germline V gene sequence: CDR1 SGHNT, CDR2 YYREEE (reference sequence). V was cut by 5 bases and J by 8 bases, with 19 bases left in between. The CDR3 consists of 14 residues. DNA for the CDR3: TGTGCCAGCAGACCCCACCTAGACGCTGAGGAAGCTTTCTTT. Amino acids: CASRPHLDAEEAFF.

The chain is built from TRBV18 and TRBJ1-5; D might be TRBD1 (5 bases). CDR3 length equals 14 residues. Germline CDR1 KGHSH, CDR2 LQKENI. With 3 bases removed from V and 4 bases from J, the gap between germline ends came to 10 bases. The DNA for the CDR3 is TGTGCCAGCTCACCTAGCAGGGATAATCAGCCCCAGCATTTT. Translation gives CASSPSRDNQPQHF.

V and J are TRBV5-4 and TRBJ2-7, with TRBD2 matching over 12 bases. J lost 6 bases, V lost 4 bases, and 5 bases had no gene match. The CDR3 extends over 14 amino acids. Per the germline V gene, CDR1 is SGHNT and CDR2 is YYREEE (reference sequence). CDR3 nucleotide sequence: TGTGCCAGCAGCGTACCGGGACTAGCGGGCGAGCAGTACTTC. Its protein is CASSVPGLAGEQYF.

The sample holds one count of this clone. The chain recombines TRBV3-1 (or the pseudogene TRBV3-2) with TRBJ1-3; possibly TRBD1 for D (5 bases). Trimming removed 2 bases at V and 3 bases at J, with 14 bases between. The V gene's germline CDR1 is LGHDT and CDR2 YNNKEL (reference sequence). This CDR3 spans 16 amino acids. The CDR3 reads CASSQTPGRVGNTIYF. The CDR3 DNA sequence: TGTGCCAGCAGCCAAACCCCCGGCAGGGTTGGAAACACCATATATTTT.

The chain carries TRBV30 and TRBJ1-5; D call uncertain. V shed 0 bases and J shed 0 bases, with 6 bases lying between them. CDR3 size: 14 residues. Germline loops: CDR1 GTSNPN, CDR2 SVGIG (reference sequence). CDR3 sequence: CAWSVTNSNQPQHF. In DNA, the CDR3 is TGTGCCTGGAGTGTCACAAATAGCAATCAGCCCCAGCATTTT.

The chain joins TRBV5-6 to TRBJ2-1; 8 bases are shared with TRBD1. The CDR3 extends over 13 amino acids. The germline V gene has CDR1 SGHDT and CDR2 YYEEEE. V shed 0 bases and J 8 bases; nucleotides not matched to a gene: 1. In nucleotides, the CDR3 is TGTGCCAGCAGCTTGGGGACAGGGTATGAGCAGTTCTTC. Its translation is CASSLGTGYEQFF.

V usage is TRBV4-2 and J usage is TRBJ2-1; TRBD2 agrees at 10 bases. CDR1 is LGHNA, CDR2 YNFKEQ, per germline. With 6 bases clipped from V and 4 bases from J, the junction kept 9 bases outside the gene matches. The CDR3 is 16 residues long. CDR3 sequence (DNA): TGTGCCAGCAGAGACCCGAGCGGGGGGGTGTACAATGAGCAGTTCTTC. The encoded protein is CASRDPSGGVYNEQFF.

The DNA of the CDR3 is TGTGCCAGCAGTTCCTTGGACACAGGGGGACTTCGGGGAGCTTTCTTT. This encodes CASSSLDTGGLRGAFF. The V gene is TRBV6-5, the J gene TRBJ1-1, with TRBD1 matching over 8 bases. The CDR3 loop spans 16 amino acids. Germline assignment: CDR1 MNHEY and CDR2 SVGAGI. V was pared by 4 bases and J by 10 bases, with 17 bases of the junction left unmatched.

This clone has only one observation. V gene TRBV16 combines with J gene TRBJ1-2; D perhaps matches TRBD1 (5 bases). The CDR3 runs to 12 residues. The germline V and J ends were trimmed by 4 bases and 5 bases, with 8 bases remaining between them. Germline-derived CDR1 and CDR2 are KGHSY and FQNENV. The CDR3 is CASSRDPYGYTF. In nucleotides, the CDR3 is TGTGCCAGCAGCCGGGACCCGTATGGCTACACCTTC.

The chain links TRBV13 to TRBJ2-1; no clear D. Per germline, CDR1 PRHDT and CDR2 FYEKMQ (reference sequence). The CDR3 extends over 12 amino acids. Trimming cost V 3 bases and J 6 bases, with 6 bases left between them. CDR3 sequence reads: CASSFGSNEQFF. As DNA, the CDR3 is TGTGCCAGCAGCTTTGGGTCCAATGAGCAGTTCTTC.

J is TRBJ1-2 and V is TRBV7-2; 8 bases are a match to TRBD1. CDR1 and CDR2 (germline): SGHTA, FQGNSA. V dropped 5 bases and J dropped 5; count of bases not matched to a gene: 7. This CDR3 is built from 14 residues. The chain's CDR3 is CASSGSGGSYGYTF. The CDR3 region has the DNA TGTGCCAGCAGCGGATCAGGGGGCAGTTATGGCTACACCTTC.

The chain employs TRBV19 and TRBJ1-3; a weak D match, TRBD1 (5 bases). The CDR3 sequence is 13 residues long. Germline CDR1 and CDR2: LNHDA and SQIVND (reference sequence). The ends were cut back, 7 bases at V and 4 bases at J, with 11 bases in the middle. DNA of the CDR3: TGTGCCAGTATCGGCAGGGACGGAAACACCATATATTTT. As protein: CASIGRDGNTIYF.

V usage is TRBV9 and J usage is TRBJ2-7, with D perhaps matching TRBD2 (5 bases). The CDR3 sequence is 13 residues long. The germline V gene encodes CDR1 SGDLS and CDR2 YYNGEE. The V end lost 4 bases, the J end lost 3 bases, and 11 bases lay between the germline ends. Here the CDR3 reads CASSRDFFYEQYF. CDR3 coding DNA: TGTGCCAGCAGCCGGGATTTCTTCTACGAGCAGTACTTC.